This T cell receptor beta chain emerged from a study of blood T cell repertoires in COVID-19. The wider study: Donors in the United States, Italy and Spain gave samples during acute or convalescent COVID-19. PBMCs, B-cell-depleted T cells, or T cells were the source of the cDNA or gDNA that made up the material.

Some clones are missing from TCRdb's copy, which holds only in-frame ones; the method was immunoSEQ multiplex PCR. The table shows tens of thousands of clones, with 82% occurring only once. Per germline, CDR1 LGHNA and CDR2 YNFKEQ. The CDR3 has 13 amino acids. With 1 base removed from V and 6 bases from J, the gap between germline ends came to 9 bases. The chain combines TRBV4-2 with TRBJ1-1, with D perhaps TRBD1 (6 bases). The TCR was taken from a woman between 65 and 79 years old with acute or convalescent COVID-19. The specimen sequenced was peripheral blood. This CDR3 reads CASSQARGSEAFF. CDR3 bases: TGTGCCAGCAGCCAAGCGAGGGGGTCTGAAGCTTTCTTT.